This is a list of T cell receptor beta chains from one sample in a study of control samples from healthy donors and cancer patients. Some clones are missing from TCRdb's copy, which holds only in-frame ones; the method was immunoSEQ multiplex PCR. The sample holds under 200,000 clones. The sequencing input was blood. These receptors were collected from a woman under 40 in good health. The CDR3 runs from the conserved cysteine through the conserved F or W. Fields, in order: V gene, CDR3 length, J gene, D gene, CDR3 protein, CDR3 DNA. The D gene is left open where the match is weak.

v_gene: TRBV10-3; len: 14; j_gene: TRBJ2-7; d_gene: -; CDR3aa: CAISGDIKWHEQYF; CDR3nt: TGTGCCATCAGTGGGGACATAAAATGGCACGAGCAGTACTTC
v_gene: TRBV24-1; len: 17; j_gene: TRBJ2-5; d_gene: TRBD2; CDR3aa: CATSALPTSADQETQYF; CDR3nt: TGTGCCACCAGTGCTTTACCGACTAGCGCGGACCAAGAGACCCAGTACTTC
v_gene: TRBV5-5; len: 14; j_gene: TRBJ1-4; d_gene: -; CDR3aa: CASSFLAGLEKLFF; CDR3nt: TGTGCCAGCAGCTTCCTTGCGGGGTTGGAAAAACTGTTTTTT
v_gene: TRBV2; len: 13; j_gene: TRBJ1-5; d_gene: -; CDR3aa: CASRLQGIEPQHF; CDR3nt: TGTGCCAGCAGACTACAGGGTATAGAGCCCCAGCATTTT
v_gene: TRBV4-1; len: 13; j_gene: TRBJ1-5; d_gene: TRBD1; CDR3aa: CASSLDRDQPQHF; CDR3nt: TGCGCCAGCAGCCTCGACAGGGACCAGCCCCAGCATTTT
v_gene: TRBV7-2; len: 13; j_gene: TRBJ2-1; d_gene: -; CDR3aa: CASSLLGGDEQFF; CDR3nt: TGTGCCAGCAGCTTACTGGGGGGAGATGAGCAGTTCTTC
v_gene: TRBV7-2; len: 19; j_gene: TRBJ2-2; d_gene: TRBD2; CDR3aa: CASSLIHLRTSGEIGELFF; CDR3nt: TGTGCCAGCAGCTTAATTCACCTGAGGACTAGCGGGGAGATCGGGGAGCTGTTTTTT
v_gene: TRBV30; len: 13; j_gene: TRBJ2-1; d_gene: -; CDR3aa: CAWSGGPYNEQFF; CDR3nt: TGTGCCTGGAGCGGGGGACCTTACAATGAGCAGTTCTTC
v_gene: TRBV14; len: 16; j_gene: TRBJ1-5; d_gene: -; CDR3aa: CASSQGSVGAGQPQHF; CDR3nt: TGTGCCAGCAGCCAAGGGTCGGTCGGGGCAGGTCAGCCCCAGCATTTT
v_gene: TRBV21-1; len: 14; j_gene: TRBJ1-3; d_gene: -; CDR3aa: CARRHQGSRNTIYF; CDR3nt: TGTGCCAGACGACACCAGGGGTCCAGAAACACCATATATTTT
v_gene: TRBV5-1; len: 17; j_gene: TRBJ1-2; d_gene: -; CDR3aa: CASSLGAWTERYYGYTF; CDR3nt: TGCGCCAGCAGCTTGGGGGCCTGGACAGAGAGATACTATGGCTACACCTTC
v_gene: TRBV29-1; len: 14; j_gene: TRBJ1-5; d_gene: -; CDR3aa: CSYLEGPLEGPQHF; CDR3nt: TGCAGCTATCTAGAGGGGCCGCTCGAAGGGCCCCAGCATTTT
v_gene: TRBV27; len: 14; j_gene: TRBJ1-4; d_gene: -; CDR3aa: CASSLTQANEKLFF; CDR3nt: TGTGCCAGCAGTCTCACCCAAGCTAATGAAAAACTGTTTTTT
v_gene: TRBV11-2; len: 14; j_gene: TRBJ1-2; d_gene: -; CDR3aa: CASSLVPGYSGYTF; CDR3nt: TGTGCCAGCAGCTTAGTACCAGGGTATAGTGGCTACACCTTC
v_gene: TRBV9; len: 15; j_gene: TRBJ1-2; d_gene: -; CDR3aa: CASSPATGLYYGYTF; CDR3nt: TGTGCCAGCAGCCCGGCCACAGGCTTGTACTATGGCTACACCTTC
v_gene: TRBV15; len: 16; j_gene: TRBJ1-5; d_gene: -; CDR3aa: CATSQKVRYSNQPQHF; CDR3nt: TGTGCCACCAGCCAGAAGGTCCGATATAGCAATCAGCCCCAGCATTTT
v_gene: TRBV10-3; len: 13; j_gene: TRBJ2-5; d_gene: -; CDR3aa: CAISETPLETQYF; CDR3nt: TGTGCCATCAGTGAGACTCCTTTGGAGACCCAGTACTTC
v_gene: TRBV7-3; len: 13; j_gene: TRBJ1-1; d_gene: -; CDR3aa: CASRRREFTEAFF; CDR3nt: TGTGCCAGCAGGCGCAGGGAATTCACTGAAGCTTTCTTT
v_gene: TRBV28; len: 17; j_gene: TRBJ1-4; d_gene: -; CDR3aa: CASSPRGSLATNEKLFF; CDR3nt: TGTGCCAGCAGCCCCCGGGGATCCCTTGCAACTAATGAAAAACTGTTTTTT
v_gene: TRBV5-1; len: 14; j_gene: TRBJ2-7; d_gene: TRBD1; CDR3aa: CASKVWDSSYEQYF; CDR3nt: TGCGCCAGCAAGGTCTGGGACAGCTCCTACGAGCAGTACTTC
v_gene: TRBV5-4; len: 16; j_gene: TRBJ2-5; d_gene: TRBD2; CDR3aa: CASSLRRGVIGETQYF; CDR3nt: TGTGCCAGCAGCTTGCGGCGGGGGGTCATCGGAGAGACCCAGTACTTC
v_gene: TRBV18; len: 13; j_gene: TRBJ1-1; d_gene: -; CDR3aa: CASSPQGGGTAFF; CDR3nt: TGTGCCAGCTCACCACAGGGTGGGGGAACAGCTTTCTTT
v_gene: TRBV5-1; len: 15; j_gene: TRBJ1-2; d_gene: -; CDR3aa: CASSLEGQGHYGYTF; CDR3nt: TGCGCCAGCAGCTTGGAGGGTCAGGGGCACTATGGCTACACCTTC
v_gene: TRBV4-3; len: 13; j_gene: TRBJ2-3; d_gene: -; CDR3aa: CARSLGLPDTQYF; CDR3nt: TGCGCCAGGAGCTTGGGACTTCCAGATACGCAGTATTTT